The 7 T cell receptor beta chains below come from one sample, sequenced in a study of tumor and adjacent non-tumor tissue in lung cancer. A modified ARM-PCR protocol with three rounds of nested PCR amplified TCRbeta. TCRdb processed the multiplex PCR reads anew with MiXCR; each CDR3 protein has one entry. The table records 100,000 to 120,000 distinct CDR3 sequences, nearly 85% of them present only once. This sample's RNA came from whole unsorted tissue. Sequenced material: lung tumor tissue. These receptors originate from a man aged 70 or older with non-small cell lung cancer.

A note on this clonotype: This is likely a read error, given that the CDR3 carries no conserved phenylalanine or tryptophan at its end. V gene TRBV6-6 combines with J gene TRBJ1-1; D uncertain. Trimming cost V 6 bases and J 5 bases, with 19 bases left between them. Germline CDR1 and CDR2: MNHNY and SVGAGI (reference sequence). CDR3 length: 15 residues. The DNA of the CDR3 is TGTGCCAGCAGAACCGCGAGAGGAATGGCGACTGAAGCTTTCTTA. Translated: CASRTARGMATEAFL.

With regard to this clonotype: A much more abundant neighbour one base away suggests this may be a read error. The chain has TRBV30 and TRBJ1-1; D not certain. Germline V gene sequence: CDR1 GTSNPN, CDR2 SVGIG (reference sequence). This CDR3 has 13 amino acids. CDR3 sequence: CVWRSRANTEAFF. DNA of the CDR3: TGTGTCTGGAGGTCAAGGGCGAACACTGAAGCTTTCTTT. Full variable domain (rest looked up from reference TRBV30 and TRBJ1-1): SQTIHQWPATLVQPVGSPLSLECTVEGTSNPNLYWYRQAAGRGLQLLFYSVGIGQISSEVPQNLSASRPQDRQFILSSKKLLLSDSGFYLCVWRSRANTEAFFGQGTRLTVV.

Written as DNA, the CDR3 is TGCAGTGTTTATCCCAGCGGTAGCACAGATACGCAGTATTTT. Its translation: CSVYPSGSTDTQYF. The J gene is TRBJ2-3, the V gene TRBV20-1; possibly TRBD2 for D (5 bases). Germline V CDR1 and CDR2: DFQATT, SNEGSKA (reference sequence). The CDR3 has 14 residues. The V gene lost 7 bases and the J gene lost 0 bases, with 14 bases spanning the gap.

A word on this clonotype: Because it lacks the conserved phenylalanine or tryptophan at the end, this CDR3 is likely a read error. The DNA is omitted, as the CDR3 cannot be located on it reliably, and the CDR3 follows TCRdb's listing. The genes are TRBV10-2 and TRBJ1-2. The CDR3 has 13 residues if both end residues are counted. Germline assignment: CDR1 WSHSY and CDR2 SAAADI. The CDR3 loop reads CASSESNWRQANY.

The chain is built from TRBV19 and TRBJ2-2; D is undetermined. CDR3 length equals 14 residues. Germline loops: CDR1 LNHDA, CDR2 SQIVND (reference sequence). With 8 bases removed from V and 9 bases from J, the gap between germline ends came to 19 bases. The CDR3 reads CASQKPTRLRELFF. CDR3 nucleotide sequence: TGTGCCAGTCAGAAACCCACAAGGCTCAGGGAGCTGTTTTTT.

This clonotype was observed at least ten times. V is TRBV5-6 and J is TRBJ1-2, with D tentatively TRBD1 (5 bases). The germline V gene has CDR1 SGHDT and CDR2 YYEEEE. Deletions cut 4 bases from V and 13 bases from J, with 17 bases between. The CDR3 length is 12 residues. The CDR3 DNA follows: TGTGCCAGCAGCCCTACGGAGGGGAGGTTCACCTTC. It codes for CASSPTEGRFTF.

The rearrangement uses TRBV4-2 and TRBJ1-2; D possibly corresponds to TRBD1 (6 bases). Germline CDR1 LGHNA, CDR2 YNFKEQ. With 3 bases removed from V and 5 bases from J, the gap between germline ends came to 25 bases. CDR3 length: 18 residues. CDR3 nucleotide sequence: TGTGCCAGCAGCCATGACATCGGAGTCGTGGGACACTTTTATGGCTACACCTTC. Translating it yields CASSHDIGVVGHFYGYTF.